Given below is one T cell receptor (beta chain) in context. The germline gives CDR1 KGHSH, CDR2 LQKENI. CDR3 size: 15 residues. Trimming shortened V by 0 bases and J by 7 bases, and 13 bases separated the two germline ends. Seattle cases were enrolled at active infection and followed longitudinally. In the study's own analysis: It was from reference gene primer amplification that nucleated cell counts were estimated. Method: immunoSEQ multiplex PCR; TCRdb's copy keeps in-frame clones and lacks some. V, J and clone size derive from that table, while D and trimming were established from the DNA sequence. The sample lists about 54,000 clones; approximately 90% were seen once. This sample is part of a study of blood T cell repertoires in COVID-19. As for the study in general: The analysed material was cDNA or gDNA that came from T cells, B-cell-depleted T cells, or PBMCs.

Sequenced material: peripheral blood. This clonotype was sampled from a middle-aged man with COVID-19, enrolled during active disease. J is TRBJ2-1 and V is TRBV18, with a weak D call TRBD2 (7 bases). This CDR3 is CASSPPQGGRNEQFF. DNA for the CDR3: TGTGCCAGCTCACCACCACAGGGAGGGAGGAATGAGCAGTTCTTC.